The entry that follows covers one TCR beta chain sequence. Its antigen is still unknown. Other DNA sequences in the sample encode the same CDR3. Since all of the isolated RNA was reverse transcribed, expressed TCRB transcripts were what got sequenced. Some clones are missing from TCRdb's copy, which holds only in-frame ones; the method was immunoSEQ multiplex PCR. The repertoire includes some 700,000 clones, 13% of them detected once, and 0.022% sits in the top ten. The data were obtained in a study of beta chain features in type 1 diabetes. Whole-study context: The examined sorted cells totaled 107,917,701 across samples. Study findings and constraints: There was a moderate but significant shortening of TCRB CDR3s in all four CD4+ subsets of Type 1 diabetes patients.

CDR1 SGHRS and CDR2 YFSETQ come from the germline V gene. Trimming pared 0 bases from V and 0 bases from J, leaving 6 bases between. The CDR3 consists of 14 residues. Each sorted population was over 98% pure. This receptor was identified in a man between 18 and 29 years old with type 1 diabetes. The V call is TRBV5-1, the J call TRBJ1-1; D unclear. The specimen sequenced was naive CD4+ T cells from blood. The CDR3, as DNA: TGCGCCAGCAGCTTGGGAACAATGAACACTGAAGCTTTCTTT. This sequence encodes CASSLGTMNTEAFF.